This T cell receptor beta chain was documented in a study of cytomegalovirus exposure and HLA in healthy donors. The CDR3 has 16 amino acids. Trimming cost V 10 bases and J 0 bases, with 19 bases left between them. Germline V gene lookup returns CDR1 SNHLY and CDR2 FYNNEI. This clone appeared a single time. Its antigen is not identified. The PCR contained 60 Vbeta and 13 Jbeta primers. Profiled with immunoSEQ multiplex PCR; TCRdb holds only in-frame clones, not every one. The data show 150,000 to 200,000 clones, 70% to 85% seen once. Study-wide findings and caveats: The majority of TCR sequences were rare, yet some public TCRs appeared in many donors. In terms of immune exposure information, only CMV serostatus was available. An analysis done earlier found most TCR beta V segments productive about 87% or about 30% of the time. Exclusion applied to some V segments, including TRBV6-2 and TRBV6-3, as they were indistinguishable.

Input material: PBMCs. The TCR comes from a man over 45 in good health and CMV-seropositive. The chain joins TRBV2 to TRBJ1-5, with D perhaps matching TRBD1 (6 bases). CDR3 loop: CATSQGSPHSNQPQHF. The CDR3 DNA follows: TGTGCCACCTCACAGGGCAGCCCTCATAGCAATCAGCCCCAGCATTTT. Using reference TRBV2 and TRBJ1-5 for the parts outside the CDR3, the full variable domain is EPEVTQTPSHQVTQMGQEVILRCVPISNHLYFYWYRQILGQKVEFLVSFYNNEISEKSEIFDDQFSVERPDGSNFTLKIRSTKLEDSAMYFCATSQGSPHSNQPQHFGDGTRLSIL.